Below, one T cell receptor (beta chain) is given with its context. The antigen is not known. The CDR3 is made up of 17 amino acids. Trimming removed 1 base at V and 2 bases at J, with 16 bases between. Germline CDR1 is SGHRS and CDR2 is YFSETQ. The sample is drawn from a study of cytomegalovirus exposure and HLA in healthy donors. The study, taken as a whole, reports: Subsequent analysis of the roughly 120 validation repertoires found a tendency for first-cohort TCR clusters to co-occur. Cytomegalovirus status, reportedly, was diagnosed with high specificity and sensitivity by the classifier. In vitro work confirmed that a few CMV-associated chains recognize CMV antigens. Among TCR beta chains, those listed as cytomegalovirus-associated numbered about 160.

Sequencing was performed with immunoSEQ multiplex PCR; in TCRdb, only in-frame clones are kept and a portion is missing. The table shows some 250,000 clones, with around 90% occurring only once. The chain joins TRBV5-1 to TRBJ1-5, with a weak D call TRBD1 (6 bases). The specimen sequenced was PBMCs. This receptor was identified in a woman between 18 and 29 years old in good health and CMV-seronegative. The CDR3 nucleotides read TGCGCCAGCAGCTTGACTCAACAGGGTTGGCGCAATCAGCCCCAGCATTTT. Translated, it gives CASSLTQQGWRNQPQHF.